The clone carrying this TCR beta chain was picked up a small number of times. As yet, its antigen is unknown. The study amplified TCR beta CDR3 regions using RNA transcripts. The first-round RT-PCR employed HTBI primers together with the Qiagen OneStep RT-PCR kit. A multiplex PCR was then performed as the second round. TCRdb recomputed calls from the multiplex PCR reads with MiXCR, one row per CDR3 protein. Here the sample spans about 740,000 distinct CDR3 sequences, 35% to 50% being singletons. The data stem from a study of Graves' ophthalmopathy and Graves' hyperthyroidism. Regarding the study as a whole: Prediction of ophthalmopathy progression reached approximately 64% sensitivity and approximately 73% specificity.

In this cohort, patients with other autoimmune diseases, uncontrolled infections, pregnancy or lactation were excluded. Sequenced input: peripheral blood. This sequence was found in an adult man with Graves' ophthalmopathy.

The CDR3 sequence: CASSPGISGASNQPQHF. Written as DNA, the CDR3 is TGCGCCAGCAGCCCAGGGATTTCAGGGGCGAGCAATCAGCCCCAGCATTTT. The V and J genes are TRBV10-2 and TRBJ1-5, with a possible D match to TRBD1 (6 bases). CDR1 and CDR2 (germline): WSHSY, SAAADI. V was pared by 6 bases and J by 1 base, with 19 bases between. The CDR3 has 17 residues.